A selection of T cell receptor beta chains follows, all from one sample in a study of cytomegalovirus exposure and HLA in healthy donors. Assay used: immunoSEQ multiplex PCR; TCRdb lists only in-frame clones, some missing. The sample yields about 130,000 clones, approximately 84% seen once. The sample comprised PBMCs. These receptors came from a boy between 2 and 15 years old in good health and CMV-seronegative. The CDR3 runs from the conserved cysteine through the conserved F or W. The D gene is left open where the match is weak. Expanded clones get a size class; other rows say once, few or many, or leave the size out.

TRBJ1-1,NA,TRBV29-1,NA,CSVADTRNTEAFF,TGCAGCGTTGCAGATACACGTAACACTGAAGCTTTCTTT
TRBJ1-4,NA,TRBV30,TRBD1,CALGQGSEKLFF,TGTGCCTTGGGACAGGGGAGTGAAAAACTGTTTTTT
TRBJ1-4,NA,TRBV15,NA,CATSRDIGGNEKLFF,TGTGCCACCAGCAGAGATATAGGAGGAAATGAAAAACTGTTTTTT
TRBJ1-1,NA,TRBV7-9,NA,CASSLAGEVITEAFF,TGTGCCAGCAGCTTAGCGGGTGAGGTAATCACTGAAGCTTTCTTT
TRBJ2-5,few,TRBV2,TRBD2,CASSEGVSGGAQETQYF,TGTGCCAGCAGTGAAGGGGTTAGCGGGGGCGCCCAAGAGACCCAGTACTTC
TRBJ2-3,NA,TRBV18,NA,CASSPRGADTQYF,TGTGCCAGCTCACCACGGGGGGCAGATACGCAGTATTTT
TRBJ2-7,NA,TRBV19,NA,CASSMDYPGEQYF,TGTGCCAGTAGTATGGACTATCCCGGCGAGCAGTACTTC
TRBJ1-1,NA,TRBV10-2,NA,CASRQGFIPEAFF,TGCGCCAGCAGACAGGGATTCATCCCTGAAGCTTTCTTT
TRBJ2-2,NA,TRBV19,NA,CASSPWTVLELFF,TGTGCCAGTAGTCCCTGGACAGTCCTGGAGCTGTTTTTT
TRBJ2-3,NA,TRBV6-4,NA,CASREDADTDTQYF,TGTGCCAGCAGGGAGGACGCGGACACAGATACGCAGTATTTT
TRBJ1-2,NA,TRBV15,NA,CATSRAGTRGYTF,TGTGCCACCAGCAGAGCCGGGACACGAGGCTACACCTTC
TRBJ2-1,NA,TRBV4-2,TRBD2,CASSQSLAGSIQGEQFF,TGTGCCAGCAGCCAATCCCTAGCGGGATCGATACAAGGGGAGCAGTTCTTC
TRBJ2-1,NA,TRBV6-4,TRBD2,CASSDGGGAGSEQFF,TGTGCCAGCAGTGATGGCGGGGGGGCCGGGAGTGAGCAGTTCTTC
TRBJ2-5,NA,TRBV5-4,NA,CASSLGYRETQYF,TGTGCCAGCAGCTTGGGATACAGGGAGACCCAGTACTTC
TRBJ2-5,NA,TRBV7-8,NA,CASSLIGLLQETQYF,TGTGCCAGCAGCTTAATCGGACTCCTTCAAGAGACCCAGTACTTC